The clone carrying this T cell receptor beta chain was recorded a few times. Its antigen is not known. Investigators excluded patients with uncontrolled infection, other autoimmune disease, pregnancy or lactation. This entry belongs to a study of T cells in Graves' hyperthyroidism and ophthalmopathy. Study at large: Specimen type is peripheral blood, collected at initial diagnosis prior to any treatment. Study findings and constraints: Model predictions of ophthalmopathy came a median approximately 6.8 months before onset. Blood also contained most expanded thyroid clonotypes above 0.001.

RNA transcripts gave rise to amplified TCR beta CDR3 regions. TCR CDR3 regions were first amplified by RT-PCR with HTBI primers. Via MiXCR, TCRdb re-called the multiplex PCR reads, giving one row per CDR3 protein. The sample contains some 770,000 distinct CDR3 sequences, about 16% of which appear only once. CDR1 is SGHDT and CDR2 is YYEEEE in the germline V gene. V lost 2 bases to trimming and J lost 6 bases, with 14 bases between them. This CDR3 comprises 14 residues. The source material was blood. The chain has TRBV5-6 and TRBJ1-2, with D possibly matching TRBD1 (6 bases). The clonotype comes from a man in his late teens or twenties with Graves' hyperthyroidism. The CDR3 nucleotides are TGTGCCAGCAGCTTTCTTCGACAGGAGGATGGCTACACCTTC. This translates into CASSFLRQEDGYTF.